The 22 T cell receptor beta chains below all came from one sample that was sequenced in a study of T-cell reconstitution after alpha-beta-depleted transplantation in children. TCRbeta library preparation incorporated unique molecular identifiers. TCRdb called the PCR reads again in MiXCR, with one record for every CDR3 protein. The repertoire holds 700,000 to 950,000 distinct CDR3 sequences, with approximately 15% as singletons. Sequenced here: PBMCs, mostly from graft donor cells, sampled 360 days after TCRalphabeta/CD19-depleted stem cell transplant. The receptor set was obtained from a male patient aged 10-17 years who had a stem cell transplant for acute lymphoblastic leukemia, so the T cells may come from the graft donor.

This clonotype was seen a few times. V gene TRBV27 combines with J gene TRBJ1-1; D call uncertain. This CDR3 is 10 amino acids long. CDR1 MNHEY and CDR2 SMNVEV come from the germline V gene (reference sequence). V shed 11 bases and J shed 4 bases, with 8 bases lying between them. In DNA form, the CDR3 reads TGTGCCCCCCGTACCACTGAAGCTTTCTTT. This sequence encodes CAPRTTEAFF.

V and J are TRBV12-3 or TRBV12-4 and TRBJ2-3; D is ambiguous. The CDR3 extends over 14 amino acids. Trimming stripped 5 bases from V and 2 bases from J, with 11 bases between. The CDR3 protein is CASSDNVPTDTQYF. DNA of the CDR3: TGTGCCAGCAGTGATAACGTCCCCACAGATACGCAGTATTTT.

This clonotype has ten or more counts. V gene TRBV29-1 combines with J gene TRBJ2-3, with TRBD2 matching 7 bases. The CDR3 runs to 14 residues. CDR1 SQVTM and CDR2 ANQGSEA come from the germline V gene. V shed 7 bases, J shed 2 bases, and the junction held 9 bases outside the gene matches. CDR3 nucleotide sequence: TGCAGCGCTGGGGATAGCGGGCTCACAGATACGCAGTATTTT. It encodes CSAGDSGLTDTQYF.

This clonotype was found a few times. The chain links TRBV7-2 to TRBJ2-1; perhaps TRBD2 as D (6 bases). Germline V gene lookup returns CDR1 SGHTA and CDR2 FQGNSA. With 1 base removed from V and 6 bases from J, the gap between germline ends came to 10 bases. This CDR3 region has 14 residues. Written as DNA, the CDR3 is TGTGCCAGCAGCTTAGGTGGTAGCGGCAATGAGCAGTTCTTC. Its protein is CASSLGGSGNEQFF.

The V gene is TRBV29-1, the J gene TRBJ2-1, with no clear D. The ends were cut back, 2 bases at V and 0 bases at J, with 11 bases in the middle. CDR1 SQVTM and CDR2 ANQGSEA come from the germline V gene. CDR3 length equals 15 residues. CDR3: CSVEMGWSSYNEQFF. DNA for the CDR3: TGCAGCGTTGAAATGGGCTGGAGCTCCTACAATGAGCAGTTCTTC.

The chain employs TRBV7-7 and TRBJ2-5; 9 bases match TRBD2. Looked up from germline, CDR1 is SSHAT and CDR2 is FNYEAQ (reference sequence). V lost 5 bases, J lost 4 bases, and 5 bases stayed unmatched. The CDR3 extends over 14 amino acids. The CDR3 sequence is CASSDRLAVETQYF. The CDR3 DNA reads as TGTGCCAGCAGCGATAGACTAGCGGTAGAGACCCAGTACTTC.

This clonotype showed up many times. The chain joins TRBV20-1 to TRBJ1-1; D is possibly TRBD1 (5 bases). In germline, CDR1 is DFQATT, CDR2 SNEGSKA (reference sequence). The length of the CDR3 is 15 residues. The CDR3 DNA reads as TGCAGCTCCACTGTGACACTGACAGAACACACTGAAGCTTTCTTT. It codes for CSSTVTLTEHTEAFF.

The sample holds many counts of this clonotype. This rearrangement joins TRBV14 to TRBJ2-5, with unresolved D. V lost 0 bases to trimming and J lost 3 bases, with 11 bases between them. The CDR3 is 15 amino acids. The germline CDR1 and CDR2 sequences are SGHDN and FVKESK. In DNA form, the CDR3 reads TGTGCCAGCAGCCAAGATCCCGGTGGAAAAGAGACCCAGTACTTC. As protein: CASSQDPGGKETQYF.

V usage is TRBV12-3 or TRBV12-4 and J usage is TRBJ2-2; 7 bases line up with TRBD2. Unmatched junction bases numbered 11, after V lost 3 bases and J lost 7 bases. This CDR3 is 16 amino acids long. The DNA for the CDR3 is TGTGCCAGCAGTTTGTTGGGGCGGGAGATCCACGGGGAGCTGTTTTTT. Translation: CASSLLGREIHGELFF.

This chain joins TRBV7-9 and TRBJ2-7; D is ambiguous. Germline CDR1 SEHNR, CDR2 FQNEAQ (reference sequence). The V end was cut by 5 bases, the J end by 5 bases, with 13 bases between. The CDR3 is 13 amino acids. Here the CDR3 DNA reads TGTGCCAGCAGCCCCCTTCGAGTTAACGAGCAGTACTTC. Translating it yields CASSPLRVNEQYF.

This clonotype was counted between two and nine times. The chain couples TRBV5-5 to TRBJ1-2; 10 positions match TRBD1. CDR3 length: 15 amino acids. The V gene's germline CDR1 is SGHKS and CDR2 YYEKEE (reference sequence). V dropped 6 bases and J dropped 4; count of bases not matched to a gene: 9. The CDR3 here is CASTSDRGLGYGYTF. In DNA, the CDR3 is TGTGCCAGCACCTCCGACAGGGGGCTGGGCTATGGCTACACCTTC.

This clonotype has at least ten counts. The chain employs TRBV5-1 and TRBJ2-2; weak D call: TRBD2 (5 bases). Germline CDR1 and CDR2: SGHRS and YFSETQ. V lost 1 base and J 4 bases, leaving 14 bases between the germline ends. This CDR3 has 16 residues. CDR3 protein: CASSLPLTSSTGELFF. In DNA, the CDR3 is TGCGCCAGCAGCTTGCCTCTAACTAGTTCCACCGGGGAGCTGTTTTTT.

The sample holds many counts of this clonotype. This chain joins TRBV4-2 and TRBJ2-5; 7 bases line up with TRBD2. CDR3 size: 18 residues. Germline trimming cut 1 base from V and 5 bases from J; bases unmatched to any gene: 16. Germline V gene data show CDR1 as LGHNA and CDR2 as YNFKEQ. CDR3 region: CASSQASSPSGTLETQYF. CDR3 coding DNA: TGTGCCAGCAGCCAAGCATCGAGTCCCAGCGGGACCCTCGAGACCCAGTACTTC.

The CDR3 is CASSFSLGRERGWAEGANVLTF. CDR3 sequence (DNA): TGTGCCAGCAGCTTCTCGCTTGGAAGAGAGAGGGGGTGGGCGGAAGGGGCCAACGTCCTGACTTTC. The J gene is TRBJ2-6, the V gene TRBV11-1; tentative D call: TRBD1 (6 bases). V dropped 3 bases and J dropped 4 bases, with 31 bases sitting between them. The CDR3 is made up of 22 amino acids. Germline CDR1 and CDR2: SGHAT and FQDESV (reference sequence).

There are many counts of this clonotype. The CDR3: CASSVVEDPPNEQFF. As DNA, the CDR3 is TGCGCCAGCAGTGTCGTAGAAGATCCTCCCAATGAGCAGTTCTTC. The chain combines TRBV10-1 with TRBJ2-1, with D unclear. The CDR3 spans 15 residues. Germline V gene sequence: CDR1 WNHNN, CDR2 SYGVQD (reference sequence). Trimming pared 4 bases from V and 6 bases from J, leaving 16 bases between.

This clonotype was seen at least ten times. As DNA, the CDR3 is TGTGCCAGCAGCTTCAGAATCGCGCGGGGCAATGAGCAGTTCTTC. Its translation is CASSFRIARGNEQFF. The gene calls are TRBV25-1 and TRBJ2-1, with a weak D call TRBD2 (6 bases). Germline V lookup: CDR1 MGHDK, CDR2 SYGVNS. There are 15 residues in the CDR3. Trimming stripped 6 bases from V and 6 bases from J, with 18 bases between.

The chain combines TRBV2 with TRBJ2-7, with 12 bases matching TRBD2. CDR3 size: 17 residues. V lost 6 bases to trimming and J lost 4 bases; unmatched junction nucleotides: 13. Germline values: CDR1 SNHLY, CDR2 FYNNEI. The CDR3: CASRVPETSGRKYEQYF. DNA for the CDR3: TGTGCCAGCAGAGTGCCTGAAACTAGCGGGAGGAAATACGAGCAGTACTTC.

This clonotype has only a few counts. The chain is built from TRBV20-1 and TRBJ2-7; 8 bases map to TRBD2. The germline gives CDR1 DFQATT, CDR2 SNEGSKA (reference sequence). This CDR3 is built from 16 residues. Trimming cost V 3 bases and J 5 bases; bases outside gene matches: 15. CDR3 DNA: TGCAGTGCTAGTAAGATTACGAGCGGGAGTCCCCACGAGCAGTACTTC. It is translated as CSASKITSGSPHEQYF.

In its sample, this clonotype was seen many times. The junction departs from the called germline gene at one end, perhaps through a read error. The rearrangement uses TRBV5-1 and TRBJ2-7; 9 bases are a match to TRBD1. This CDR3 region has 14 residues. Looked up from germline, CDR1 is SGHRS and CDR2 is YFSETQ. CDR3 nucleotides: TGTGCCAGCAGTTTCCCGGGACAGGGCTACGAGCAGTACTTC. As protein: CASSFPGQGYEQYF.

A note on this clonotype: At one end, the junction sequence differs from germline, possibly due to a read error. This sequence joins TRBV5-1 and TRBJ1-2, with 7 bases aligning to TRBD1. From germline, CDR1 is SGHRS and CDR2 YFSETQ. The length of the CDR3 is 13 residues. The CDR3: CASSWGQPVGSAF. CDR3 nucleotide sequence: TGCGCCAGCAGCTGGGGACAGCCTGTTGGGTCGGCCTTC.

This clonotype was seen more than once but under ten times. The chain employs TRBV6-5 and TRBJ2-7; TRBD1 agrees at 7 bases. Germline lookup yields CDR1 MNHEY and CDR2 SVGAGI. The CDR3 is 16 residues long. J gave up 2 bases and V 1 base, and 8 bases lay outside the gene matches. CDR3 sequence: CASSYLPRGPPYEQYF. In DNA, the CDR3 is TGTGCCAGCAGTTACTTACCTAGGGGGCCGCCCTACGAGCAGTACTTC.

This clonotype was seen more than once but under ten times. V gene TRBV6-1 combines with J gene TRBJ1-1, with 8 bases aligning to TRBD1. V lost 4 bases to trimming and J lost 3 bases; unmatched junction nucleotides: 7. The germline V gene has CDR1 MNHNS and CDR2 SASEGT. This CDR3 comprises 15 residues. CDR3 DNA: TGTGCCAGCAGTGGACAGGGGAGTTTGGACACTGAAGCTTTCTTT. It codes for CASSGQGSLDTEAFF.